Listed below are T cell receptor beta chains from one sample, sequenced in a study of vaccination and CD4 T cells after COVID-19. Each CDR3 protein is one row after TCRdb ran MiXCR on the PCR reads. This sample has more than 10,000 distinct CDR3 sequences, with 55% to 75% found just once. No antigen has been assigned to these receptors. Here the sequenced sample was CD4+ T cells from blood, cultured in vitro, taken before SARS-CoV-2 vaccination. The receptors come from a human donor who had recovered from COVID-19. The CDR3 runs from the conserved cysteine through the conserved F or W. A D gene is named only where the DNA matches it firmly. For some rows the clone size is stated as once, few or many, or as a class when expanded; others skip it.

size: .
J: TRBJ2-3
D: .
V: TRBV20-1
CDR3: CSARESTDTQYF
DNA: TGCAGTGCTAGAGAGAGCACAGATACGCAGTATTTT

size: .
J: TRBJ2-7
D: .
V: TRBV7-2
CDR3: CASSLVSYEQYF
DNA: TGTGCCAGCAGCTTAGTTTCCTACGAGCAGTACTTC

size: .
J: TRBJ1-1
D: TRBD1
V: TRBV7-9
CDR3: CASSLESGGTEAFF
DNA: TGTGCCAGCAGCTTAGAGTCAGGGGGGACTGAAGCTTTCTTT

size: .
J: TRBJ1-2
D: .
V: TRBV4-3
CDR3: CASSQDQTTTFYGYTF
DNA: TGCGCCAGCAGCCAAGATCAGACGACAACCTTCTATGGCTACACCTTC

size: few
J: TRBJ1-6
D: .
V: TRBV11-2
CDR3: CASSLGGSPINSPLHF
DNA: TGTGCCAGCAGCTTAGGGGGATCACCGATTAATTCACCCCTCCACTTT

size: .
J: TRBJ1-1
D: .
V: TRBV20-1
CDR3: CSANPPGYSNTEAFF
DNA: TGCAGTGCCAACCCTCCAGGTTATTCGAACACTGAAGCTTTCTTT

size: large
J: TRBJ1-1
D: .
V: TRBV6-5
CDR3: CASSYSGMYTEAFF
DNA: TGTGCCAGCAGTTATTCAGGGATGTACACTGAAGCTTTCTTT

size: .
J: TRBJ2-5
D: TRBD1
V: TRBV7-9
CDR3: CASSANRGSARETQYF
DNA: TGTGCCAGCAGCGCCAACAGGGGCTCGGCCCGTGAGACCCAGTACTTC

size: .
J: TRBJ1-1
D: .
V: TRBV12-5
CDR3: CASGLDGWTEAFF
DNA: TGTGCTAGTGGTTTAGACGGCTGGACTGAAGCTTTCTTT

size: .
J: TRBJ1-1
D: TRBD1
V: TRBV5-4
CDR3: CASSPPGQGEAFF
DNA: TGTGCCAGCAGTCCCCCCGGACAGGGTGAAGCTTTCTTT

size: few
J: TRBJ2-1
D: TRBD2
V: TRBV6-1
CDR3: CASRASLAGYEQFF
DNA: TGTGCCAGCAGGGCTAGCCTAGCGGGATACGAGCAGTTCTTC

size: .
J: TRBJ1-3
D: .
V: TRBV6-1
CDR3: CASSPSGGSGNTIYF
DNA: TGTGCCAGCAGTCCCTCGGGGGGATCTGGAAACACCATATATTTT

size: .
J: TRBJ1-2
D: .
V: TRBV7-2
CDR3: CASSLGGAGNYGYTF
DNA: TGTGCCAGCAGCTTAGGAGGGGCAGGAAACTATGGCTACACCTTC

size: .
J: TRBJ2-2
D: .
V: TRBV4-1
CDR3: CASSQAGPGFGTGELFF
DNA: TGCGCCAGCAGCCAAGCCGGACCCGGTTTTGGCACCGGGGAGCTGTTTTTT

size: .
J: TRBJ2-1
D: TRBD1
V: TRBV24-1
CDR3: CATSAAPRDRGSIHNEQFF
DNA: TGTGCCACCAGTGCCGCCCCCCGGGACAGGGGTTCTATCCACAATGAGCAGTTCTTC

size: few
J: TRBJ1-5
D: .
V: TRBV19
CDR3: CASSIGSDQPQHF
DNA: TGTGCCAGTAGTATCGGGTCAGATCAGCCCCAGCATTTT

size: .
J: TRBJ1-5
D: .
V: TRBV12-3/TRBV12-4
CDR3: CASSLNLGVGQPQHF
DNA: TGTGCCAGCAGTTTAAACTTGGGGGTCGGTCAGCCCCAGCATTTT

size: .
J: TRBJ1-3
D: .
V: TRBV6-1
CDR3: CASSTDVTPSGNTIYF
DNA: TGTGCCAGCAGTACCGACGTGACTCCATCTGGAAACACCATATATTTT

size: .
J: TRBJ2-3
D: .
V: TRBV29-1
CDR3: CSVGISDTQYF
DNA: TGCAGCGTTGGAATTTCAGATACGCAGTATTTT

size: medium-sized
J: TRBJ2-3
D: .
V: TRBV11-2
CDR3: CASSLSGPDTQYF
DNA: TGTGCCAGCAGCTTAAGCGGGCCAGATACGCAGTATTTT

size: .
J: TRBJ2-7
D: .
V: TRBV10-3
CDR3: CAISERDLYEQYF
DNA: TGTGCCATCAGTGAGCGGGACCTCTACGAGCAGTACTTC

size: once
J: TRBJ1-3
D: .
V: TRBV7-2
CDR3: CASSLEPGWSSGNTIYF
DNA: TGTGCCAGCAGCTTAGAACCAGGCTGGTCTTCTGGAAACACCATATATTTT

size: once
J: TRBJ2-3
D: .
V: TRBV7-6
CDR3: CASSRGTPSTDTQYF
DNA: TGTGCCAGCAGCCGCGGGACACCTAGCACAGATACGCAGTATTTT

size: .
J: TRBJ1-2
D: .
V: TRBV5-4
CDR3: CASSLVGGANYGYTF
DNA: TGTGCCAGCAGCTTGGTGGGTGGGGCGAACTATGGCTACACCTTC

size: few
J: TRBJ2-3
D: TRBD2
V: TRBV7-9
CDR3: CASSLGPPSGSGDTQYF
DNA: TGTGCCAGCAGCTTAGGCCCCCCTAGCGGGAGTGGGGATACGCAGTATTTT

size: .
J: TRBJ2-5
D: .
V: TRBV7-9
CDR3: CASQLDQWEAQYF
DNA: TGTGCCAGCCAATTAGACCAATGGGAAGCCCAGTACTTC

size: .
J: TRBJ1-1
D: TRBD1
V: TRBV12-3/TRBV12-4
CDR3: CASRTTGTENTEAFF
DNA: TGTGCCAGCAGGACGACCGGGACAGAGAACACTGAAGCTTTCTTT

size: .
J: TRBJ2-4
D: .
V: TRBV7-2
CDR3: CASSFGGWDIQYF
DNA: TGTGCCAGCAGCTTCGGTGGGTGGGACATTCAGTACTTC

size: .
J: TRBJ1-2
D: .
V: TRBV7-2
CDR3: CASSLASYGYTF
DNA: TGTGCCAGCAGCTTAGCTAGCTATGGCTACACCTTC

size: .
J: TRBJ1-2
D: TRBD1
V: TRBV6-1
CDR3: CASTQGTAYGYTF
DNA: TGTGCCAGCACCCAAGGGACAGCGTATGGCTACACCTTC

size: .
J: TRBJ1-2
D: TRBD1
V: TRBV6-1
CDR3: CASSRDRGNYGYTF
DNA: TGTGCCAGCAGTCGGGACAGGGGGAATTATGGCTACACCTTC

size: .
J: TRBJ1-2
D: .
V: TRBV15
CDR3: CATSRDKAPYGYTF
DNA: TGTGCCACCAGCAGAGACAAGGCACCCTATGGCTACACCTTC

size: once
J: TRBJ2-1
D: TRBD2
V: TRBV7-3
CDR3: CASSLNSGTYNEQFF
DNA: TGTGCCAGCAGCTTAAATAGCGGGACCTACAATGAGCAGTTCTTC

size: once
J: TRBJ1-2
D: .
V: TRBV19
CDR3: CASTLAGRQYGYTF
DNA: TGTGCCAGTACCCTGGCGGGCAGGCAGTATGGCTACACCTTC

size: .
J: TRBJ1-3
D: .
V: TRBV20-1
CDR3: CSAGPQGHSGNTIYF
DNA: TGCAGTGCTGGTCCCCAAGGCCACTCTGGAAACACCATATATTTT

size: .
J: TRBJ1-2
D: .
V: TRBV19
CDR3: CASSTPGHGNYGYTF
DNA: TGTGCCAGTAGTACGCCGGGACACGGGAACTATGGCTACACCTTC

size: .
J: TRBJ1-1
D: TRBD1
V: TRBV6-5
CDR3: CASSYSWQGGTEAFF
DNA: TGTGCCAGCAGTTATAGTTGGCAGGGGGGAACTGAAGCTTTCTTT